These 18 T cell receptor beta chains were all obtained from the same sample, sequenced in a study of cytomegalovirus exposure and HLA in healthy donors (dated by TCRdb to about 2017). The protocol used for the library was the immunoSEQ multiplex PCR assay. The multiplex PCR relied on a mix of 60 forward primers for TCR Vbeta segments and 13 reverse primers for TCR Jbeta segments. Entries here come from immuneACCESS through TCRdb and include only in-frame sequences with V and J called. Some clones fail to appear in such tables; in the studies checked, an unresolved V gene covers under half of the shortfall, and the cause of the remainder is unknown. Here the sample has around 150,000 clones; around 85% occur a single time. Of the sample, about 9.3% falls within the top ten clones. The sample consisted of PBMCs. The source is a man aged 18 to 29 in good health and CMV-seropositive.

The J gene is TRBJ2-1, the V gene TRBV5-3; 9 nucleotides agree with TRBD1. TRBV5-3 falls under the ORF class, with uncertain function. CDR3 length: 17 amino acids. The V and J ends lost 4 bases and 8 bases, in that order; junction bases with no gene match: 16. The CDR3 bases are TGTGCCAGAAGCCTCGGGGACAGGGAACAGAGCAAGTATGAGCAGTTCTTC. Translation gives CARSLGDREQSKYEQFF.

A single count supports this clone. This chain connects TRBV11-2 to TRBJ1-1; D uncertain. Germline V gives CDR1 SGHAT, CDR2 FQNNGV. The CDR3 runs 14 residues. Deletions cut 4 bases from V and 5 bases from J, with 14 bases between. CDR3 nucleotide sequence: TGTGCCAGCAGCTCGGGCCGGGGTGGGACTGAAGCTTTCTTT. The encoded protein is CASSSGRGGTEAFF.

The J gene is TRBJ2-5, the V gene TRBV6-4; TRBD1 might be the D (5 bases). The V end lost 0 bases, the J end lost 2 bases, and 13 bases lay between the germline ends. The CDR3 has 16 residues. Germline V CDR1 and CDR2: MRHNA, SNTAGT. The CDR3 DNA follows: TGTGCCAGCAGTGACTCGGTCGGTCCAGGGCAAGAGACCCAGTACTTC. Protein product: CASSDSVGPGQETQYF.

A remark on this clone: One end of the junction varies from germline; a read error may be responsible. The same CDR3 also results from other DNA sequences found in this sample. The V gene is TRBV27, the J gene TRBJ2-7; 9 nucleotides agree with TRBD1. The CDR3 is made up of 15 amino acids. CDR1 is MNHEY, CDR2 SMNVEV, per germline (reference sequence). The CDR3 reads CASSLMGQGPHEQYF. CDR3 in DNA: TGTGCCAGTAGTTTAATGGGACAGGGTCCCCACGAGCAGTACTTC.

The chain carries TRBV29-1 and TRBJ2-4; weak D call: TRBD1 (5 bases). V was clipped by 6 bases and J by 9 bases, with 15 bases between them. Germline CDR1 is SQVTM and CDR2 is ANQGSEA. The CDR3 extends over 12 amino acids. For the CDR3, the DNA is TGCAGCGTCGCGAACCAGGGCGCCATTCAGTACTTC. Translating gives CSVANQGAIQYF. Variable domain in full (rest from reference TRBV29-1 and TRBJ2-4): SAVISQKPSRDICQRGTSLTIQCQVDSQVTMMFWYRQQPGQSLTLIATANQGSEATYESGFVIDKFPISRPNLTFSTLTVSNMSPEDSSIYLCSVANQGAIQYFGAGTRLSVL.

The V gene is TRBV4-3, the J gene TRBJ1-1; D not resolved. CDR1 and CDR2 from the germline V gene are LGHNA and YSLEER. The CDR3 has 13 amino acids. V lost 1 base and J 6 bases, leaving 9 bases between the germline ends. The CDR3 coding sequence is TGCGCCAGCAGCCAAGCGGGAATGGCTGAAGCTTTCTTT. Translating gives CASSQAGMAEAFF.

The J gene is TRBJ2-1, the V gene TRBV11-2; D is possibly TRBD2 (5 bases). V was pared by 1 base and J by 15 bases, with 16 bases between. The CDR3 extends over 13 amino acids. Looked up from germline, CDR1 is SGHAT and CDR2 is FQNNGV. CDR3 region: CASSLAGFSWGFF. In nucleotides, the CDR3 is TGTGCCAGCAGCTTAGCGGGGTTCTCCTGGGGGTTCTTC.

This clone was seen once. The chain couples TRBV18 to TRBJ2-5, with D unclear. The CDR3 length is 13 residues. V shed 3 bases and J shed 4 bases, with 9 bases lying between them. Germline assignment: CDR1 KGHSH and CDR2 LQKENI. The CDR3 loop reads CASSPLAGETQYF. In DNA, the CDR3 is TGTGCCAGCTCACCCTTAGCCGGAGAGACCCAGTACTTC.

The V call is TRBV27, the J call TRBJ2-5, with D perhaps TRBD1 (6 bases). Trimming took off 5 bases at V and 13 bases at J, with 20 bases between the two ends. The CDR3 sequence is 13 residues long. Germline lookup yields CDR1 MNHEY and CDR2 SMNVEV (reference sequence). CDR3 in amino acids: CASSNVMGADSYF. The CDR3 bases are TGTGCCAGCAGTAATGTAATGGGGGCGGACTCGTACTTC.

This clone has just one count. The CDR3 protein is CASSTGDSLNEKLFF. CDR3 DNA: TGTGCCAGCAGCACCGGGGACAGCCTGAATGAAAAACTGTTTTTT. The rearrangement joins TRBV9 to TRBJ1-4, with 7 bases that match TRBD1. Trimming at V came to 4 bases and at J to 5 bases, leaving 8 bases not matched to a gene. The CDR3 is made up of 15 amino acids. Germline CDR1 reads SGDLS; CDR2 reads YYNGEE.

The chain recombines TRBV12-5 with TRBJ1-2, with no clear D. V dropped 6 bases and J dropped 5 bases, with 13 bases sitting between them. Germline CDR1 and CDR2: LGHNT and FRNRAP. This CDR3 contains 13 residues. Here the CDR3 reads CASGSPNRYGYTF. In nucleotides, the CDR3 is TGTGCTAGTGGAAGCCCTAACCGGTATGGCTACACCTTC.

The chain uses TRBV5-4 and TRBJ1-1; maybe TRBD1 (5 bases). The CDR3 covers 15 residues. The V end lost 1 base, the J end lost 3 bases, and 13 bases lay between the germline ends. The V gene's germline CDR1 is SGHNT and CDR2 YYREEE (reference sequence). The CDR3 sequence is CASSLSGGRDTEAFF. CDR3 nucleotides: TGTGCCAGCAGCTTGTCTGGGGGGAGGGACACTGAAGCTTTCTTT.

The chain is built from TRBV9 and TRBJ2-2, with D perhaps matching TRBD1 (6 bases). The germline V gene has CDR1 SGDLS and CDR2 YYNGEE. The CDR3 loop spans 17 amino acids. The germline V and J ends were trimmed by 0 bases and 1 base, with 13 bases remaining between them. The DNA of the CDR3 is TGTGCCAGCAGCGTAGTCCAAGGGGGTTTGAACACCGGGGAGCTGTTTTTT. Protein product: CASSVVQGGLNTGELFF.

This clone was seen a few times. This chain links TRBV4-1 with TRBJ1-1; D may be TRBD1 (5 bases). Between the trimmed V and J ends, which lost 6 bases and 0 bases, there was a span of 17 bases. The CDR3 consists of 16 residues. Germline values: CDR1 MGHRA, CDR2 YSYEKL. The CDR3 loop is CASRRAGGGLNTEAFF. CDR3 nucleotides: TGCGCCAGCAGAAGAGCGGGGGGGGGATTGAACACTGAAGCTTTCTTT.

Regarding this clone: Other nucleotide sequences in the sample specify the same CDR3. The chain uses TRBV7-9 and TRBJ1-2; 8 positions match TRBD1. Trimming took 4 bases from V and 4 from J; bases not matched to a gene: 8. Germline CDR1 and CDR2: SEHNR and FQNEAQ (reference sequence). CDR3 length equals 15 residues. CDR3: CASSSDRAVSYGYTF. DNA of the CDR3: TGTGCCAGCAGCTCGGACAGGGCAGTTTCCTATGGCTACACCTTC.

A single count supports this clone. The CDR3 DNA sequence: TGTGCCAGCAGCGGACAGGTCGGACAGTTCTTC. Its translation: CASSGQVGQFF. V gene TRBV5-5 combines with J gene TRBJ2-1; 7 bases are a match to TRBD1. The length of the CDR3 is 11 residues. In germline, CDR1 is SGHKS, CDR2 YYEKEE (reference sequence). V was clipped by 4 bases and J by 13 bases; unmatched bases: 5.

This sequence joins TRBV5-4 and TRBJ2-7; tentatively, D is TRBD1 (5 bases). The germline V gene has CDR1 SGHNT and CDR2 YYREEE (reference sequence). The V end lost 3 bases, the J end lost 2 bases, and 9 bases lay between the germline ends. This CDR3 is 13 amino acids long. This CDR3 is CASSSDSTYEQYF. The CDR3 bases are TGTGCCAGCAGCTCCGACAGCACCTACGAGCAGTACTTC.

The chain carries TRBV9 and TRBJ2-7, with TRBD1 matching over 7 bases. V trimming: 2 bases; J trimming: 0 bases; junction bases outside the gene matches: 5. This CDR3 is built from 15 residues. Germline assignment: CDR1 SGDLS and CDR2 YYNGEE. The CDR3 DNA is TGTGCCAGCAGCGTTGGACAGGCGAGCTCCTACGAGCAGTACTTC. Translated: CASSVGQASSYEQYF.